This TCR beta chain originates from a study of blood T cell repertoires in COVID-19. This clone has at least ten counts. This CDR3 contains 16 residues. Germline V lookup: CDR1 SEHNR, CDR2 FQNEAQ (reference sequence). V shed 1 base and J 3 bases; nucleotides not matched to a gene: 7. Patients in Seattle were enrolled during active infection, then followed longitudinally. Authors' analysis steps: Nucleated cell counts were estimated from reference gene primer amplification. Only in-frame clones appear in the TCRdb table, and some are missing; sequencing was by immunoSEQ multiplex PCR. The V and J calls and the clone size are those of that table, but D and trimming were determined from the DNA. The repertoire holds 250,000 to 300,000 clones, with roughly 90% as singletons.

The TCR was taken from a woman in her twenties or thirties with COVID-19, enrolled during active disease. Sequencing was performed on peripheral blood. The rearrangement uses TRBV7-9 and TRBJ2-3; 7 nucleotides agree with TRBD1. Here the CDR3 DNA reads TGTGCCAGCAGCTTAGTGGGGACAGTCTTTACAGATACGCAGTATTTT. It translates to CASSLVGTVFTDTQYF. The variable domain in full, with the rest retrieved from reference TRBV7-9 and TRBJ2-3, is DTGVSQNPRHKITKRGQNVTFRCDPISEHNRLYWYRQTLGQGPEFLTYFQNEAQLEKSRLLSDRFSAERPKGSFSTLEIQRTEQGDSAMYLCASSLVGTVFTDTQYFGPGTRLTVL.